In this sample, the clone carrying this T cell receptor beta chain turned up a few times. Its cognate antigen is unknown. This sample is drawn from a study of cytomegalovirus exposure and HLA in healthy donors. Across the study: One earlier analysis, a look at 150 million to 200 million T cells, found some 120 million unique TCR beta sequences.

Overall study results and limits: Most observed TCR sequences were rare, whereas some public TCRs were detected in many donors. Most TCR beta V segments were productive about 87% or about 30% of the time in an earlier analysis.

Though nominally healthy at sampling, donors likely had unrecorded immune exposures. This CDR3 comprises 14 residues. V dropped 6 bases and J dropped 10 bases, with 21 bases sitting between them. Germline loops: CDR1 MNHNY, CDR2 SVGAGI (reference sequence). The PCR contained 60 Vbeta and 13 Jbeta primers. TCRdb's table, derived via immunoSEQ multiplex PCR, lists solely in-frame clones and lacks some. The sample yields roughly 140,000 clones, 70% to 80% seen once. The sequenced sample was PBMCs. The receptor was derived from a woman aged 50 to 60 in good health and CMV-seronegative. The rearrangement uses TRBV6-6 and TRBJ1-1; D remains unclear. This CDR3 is CASSPPLVGRAAFF. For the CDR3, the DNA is TGTGCCAGCAGCCCCCCTTTGGTAGGGCGGGCAGCTTTCTTT.